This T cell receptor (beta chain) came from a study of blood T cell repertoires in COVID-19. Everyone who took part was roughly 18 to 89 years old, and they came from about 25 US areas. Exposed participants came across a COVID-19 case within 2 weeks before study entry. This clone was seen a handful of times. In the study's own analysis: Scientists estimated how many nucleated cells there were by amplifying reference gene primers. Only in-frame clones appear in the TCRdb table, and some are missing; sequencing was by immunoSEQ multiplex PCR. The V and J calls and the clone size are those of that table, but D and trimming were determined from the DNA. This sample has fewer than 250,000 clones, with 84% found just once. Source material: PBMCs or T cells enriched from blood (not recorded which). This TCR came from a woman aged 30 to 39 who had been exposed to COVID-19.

The CDR3 here is CASSPKTGSNQPQHF. The DNA for the CDR3 is TGTGCCAGTAGTCCAAAGACAGGGAGCAATCAGCCCCAGCATTTT. This sequence joins TRBV19 and TRBJ1-5; 7 bases fit TRBD1. Trimming at V came to 5 bases and at J to 1 base, leaving 5 bases not matched to a gene. This CDR3 contains 15 residues. Germline V gene data show CDR1 as LNHDA and CDR2 as SQIVND (reference sequence).